The next 16 T cell receptor beta chains were all read from a single sample in a study of CD8+ T cells in alopecia areata. cDNA serving as the sequencing template came from extracted, reverse transcribed RNA. Data came from immunoSEQ multiplex PCR; TCRdb stores just in-frame clones and leaves some out. The repertoire holds around 190,000 clones, with more than 50% as singletons. What was sequenced was CD8+ T cells sorted from blood. These receptors were taken from a human donor in good health.

For the CDR3, the DNA is TGTGCCAGCAGCACACGGGAGGGTGGGACAGATACGCAGTATTTT. Its protein product is CASSTREGGTDTQYF. This chain joins TRBV13 and TRBJ2-3, with 8 bases matching TRBD2. V shed 5 bases, J shed 3 bases, and the junction held 7 bases outside the gene matches. The CDR3 runs 15 residues. CDR1 and CDR2 (germline): PRHDT, FYEKMQ (reference sequence).

The J gene is TRBJ2-3, the V gene TRBV2, with 9 positions matching TRBD2. The V segment lost 4 bases and the J segment 2 bases; nucleotides outside the gene matches: 4. Germline lookup yields CDR1 SNHLY and CDR2 FYNNEI. The length of the CDR3 is 15 residues. CDR3 sequence: CASSGLAGTTDTQYF. CDR3 sequence (DNA): TGTGCCAGCAGTGGTCTAGCGGGGACCACAGATACGCAGTATTTT.

This chain joins TRBV11-2 and TRBJ2-7, with 10 bases lining up with TRBD1. Germline trimming cut 2 bases from V and 4 bases from J; bases unmatched to any gene: 5. The germline V gene encodes CDR1 SGHAT and CDR2 FQNNGV. The CDR3 length is 15 residues. CDR3 region: CASSLHGTGAYEQYF. The CDR3 bases are TGTGCCAGCAGCTTACACGGGACAGGGGCGTACGAGCAGTACTTC.

The chain employs TRBV7-8 and TRBJ1-5; 8 bases agree with TRBD1. Germline V gene lookup returns CDR1 SGHVS and CDR2 FQNEAQ. The CDR3 totals 20 residues. Trimming at V came to 4 bases and at J to 1 base, leaving 18 bases not matched to a gene. CDR3 residues: CASSSTLPGQEWFSNQPQHF. DNA for the CDR3: TGTGCCAGCAGCTCCACCCTTCCGGGACAGGAGTGGTTCAGCAATCAGCCCCAGCATTTT.

In this sample, this clone turned up once. The J gene is TRBJ1-2, the V gene TRBV30; TRBD1 might be the D (5 bases). Germline V gene data show CDR1 as GTSNPN and CDR2 as SVGIG (reference sequence). The CDR3 is 12 residues long. Deletions cut 8 bases from V and 0 bases from J, with 10 bases between. The CDR3: CARRETNYGYTF. DNA of the CDR3: TGTGCCCGCAGGGAGACTAACTATGGCTACACCTTC.

This CDR3 is CSVVGGTEQYF. The CDR3 DNA reads as TGCAGCGTCGTGGGGGGGACGGAGCAGTACTTC. J is TRBJ2-7 and V is TRBV29-1, with 7 bases fitting TRBD2. CDR1 and CDR2 from the germline V gene are SQVTM and ANQGSEA. Unmatched junction bases numbered 6, after V lost 6 bases and J lost 7 bases. This CDR3 contains 11 residues.

The chain uses TRBV27 and TRBJ1-1; 11 nucleotides agree with TRBD1. The CDR3 consists of 14 residues. J was trimmed by 5 bases and V by 6 bases; bases with no gene match: 5. CDR1 and CDR2 (germline): MNHEY, SMNVEV (reference sequence). The CDR3 is CASSSDRGRTEAFF. For the CDR3, the DNA is TGTGCCAGCAGCTCGGACAGGGGGCGAACTGAAGCTTTCTTT.

The chain combines TRBV9 with TRBJ1-1; D not resolved. Germline V CDR1 and CDR2: SGDLS, YYNGEE. The CDR3 length is 14 residues. V lost 4 bases and J 0 bases, leaving 10 bases between the germline ends. CDR3 sequence reads: CASSPGSMNTEAFF. The CDR3 bases are TGTGCCAGCAGCCCCGGGTCCATGAACACTGAAGCTTTCTTT. Full variable domain (missing parts from reference TRBV9 and TRBJ1-1): DSGVTQTPKHLITATGQRVTLRCSPRSGDLSVYWYQQSLDQGLQFLIQYYNGEERAKGNILERFSAQQFPDLHSELNLSSLELGDSALYFCASSPGSMNTEAFFGQGTRLTVV.

The rearrangement joins TRBV29-1 to TRBJ1-2; D may be TRBD1 (5 bases). CDR3 length equals 17 residues. The V and J ends lost 5 bases and 5 bases respectively, with 27 bases between them. The V gene's germline CDR1 is SQVTM and CDR2 ANQGSEA. The chain's CDR3 is CSVYLGDALARIYGYTF. The CDR3 DNA sequence: TGCAGCGTTTATTTGGGGGACGCCCTAGCCCGTATTTATGGCTACACCTTC.

The V call is TRBV4-1, the J call TRBJ1-3; D call uncertain. Trimming took off 2 bases at V and 0 bases at J, with 8 bases between the two ends. CDR1 is MGHRA and CDR2 is YSYEKL in the germline V gene. The CDR3 contains 15 residues. The CDR3 sequence is CASSQLLSSGNTIYF. CDR3 nucleotides: TGCGCCAGCAGCCAATTGTTAAGCTCTGGAAACACCATATATTTT.

This clone was recorded a few times. J is TRBJ2-1 and V is TRBV5-1; D is uncertain. Trimming cost V 5 bases and J 1 base, with 10 bases left between them. The CDR3 length is 14 residues. CDR1 is SGHRS, CDR2 YFSETQ, per germline. This chain's CDR3 is CASSEARSYNEQFF. For the CDR3, the DNA is TGCGCCAGCAGTGAAGCGAGGTCCTACAATGAGCAGTTCTTC.

The chain links TRBV5-1 to TRBJ1-2; TRBD1 is a possible D gene (6 bases). The V gene's germline CDR1 is SGHRS and CDR2 YFSETQ. The CDR3 is 11 residues long. V was clipped by 7 bases and J by 4 bases, with 8 bases between them. Here the CDR3 DNA reads TGCGCCAGCCGGGACACCTATGGCTACACCTTC. Residues: CASRDTYGYTF.

This clone was seen a few times. This chain uses TRBV6-6 with TRBJ2-7; D is possibly TRBD1 or TRBD2 (6 bases each). The CDR3 has 14 amino acids. Trimming left V 8 bases short and J 1 base short, with 15 bases between. CDR1 is MNHNY and CDR2 is SVGAGI in the germline V gene (reference sequence). The CDR3 DNA follows: TGTGCCAGCGCAAGGGGGGACCCGTCCTACGAGCAGTACTTC. It encodes CASARGDPSYEQYF.

This chain links TRBV10-3 with TRBJ2-1; D remains ambiguous. V lost 8 bases, J lost 6 bases, and 8 bases lay in between. Germline CDR1 ENHRY, CDR2 SYGVKD. This CDR3 has 11 amino acids. The CDR3 DNA sequence: TGTGCCATCCAGAAGTCCAATGAGCAGTTCTTC. Its protein is CAIQKSNEQFF.

The table lists this clone with a few counts. This chain links TRBV9 with TRBJ2-3; no reliable D call. The CDR3 is 12 residues long. The V gene lost 0 bases and the J gene lost 5 bases, with 4 bases spanning the gap. Germline V gene lookup returns CDR1 SGDLS and CDR2 YYNGEE. DNA of the CDR3: TGTGCCAGCAGCGTAGGTGGAGATACGCAGTATTTT. Its protein is CASSVGGDTQYF.

V and J are TRBV29-1 and TRBJ2-5, with 8 nucleotides matching TRBD2. Germline CDR1 and CDR2: SQVTM and ANQGSEA. V shed 8 bases, J shed 5 bases, and the junction held 7 bases outside the gene matches. This CDR3 has 12 residues. The CDR3: CSLGGADETQYF. CDR3 nucleotide sequence: TGCAGCCTCGGGGGGGCCGACGAGACCCAGTACTTC.